The rows below give T cell receptor beta chains drawn from one sample of a study of blood T cell repertoires in COVID-19. The assay was immunoSEQ multiplex PCR, and TCRdb's table has in-frame clones only and misses some. The repertoire includes roughly 300,000 clones, 70% to 90% of them detected once, and around 6% sits in the top ten. The sample consisted of PBMCs or T cells enriched from blood (not recorded which). The receptor set was obtained from a woman in her 30s who had recovered from COVID-19. Each CDR3 is given with its conserved first and last residue. A D gene is named only where the DNA matches it firmly. Size values are once, few and many counts, or a class for expanded clones, and some rows have none.

j_gene: TRBJ2-7
d_gene: TRBD1
abundance: .
v_gene: TRBV9
CDR3nt: TGTGCCACGAACCTACCGGGACAGGGGTCCTACGAGCAGTACTTC
CDR3aa: CATNLPGQGSYEQYF

j_gene: TRBJ2-7
d_gene: TRBD2
abundance: .
v_gene: TRBV2
CDR3nt: TGTGCCAGCATTCGGACTAGCGGGGTTTACGAGCAGTACTTC
CDR3aa: CASIRTSGVYEQYF

j_gene: TRBJ1-3
d_gene: .
abundance: few
v_gene: TRBV28
CDR3nt: TGTGCCAGCAGTTTATCGGGACTAGGGTCTGGAAACACCATATATTTT
CDR3aa: CASSLSGLGSGNTIYF

j_gene: TRBJ1-2
d_gene: TRBD1
abundance: .
v_gene: TRBV30
CDR3nt: TGTGCCTGGAGGTCCCCTGAGACAGGGGGCGGCTATGGCTACACCTTC
CDR3aa: CAWRSPETGGGYGYTF

j_gene: TRBJ2-1
d_gene: TRBD1
abundance: .
v_gene: TRBV5-4
CDR3nt: TGTGCCAGCAGCTCGGGACTTTCGGGACAGGGACACAATGAGCAGTTCTTC
CDR3aa: CASSSGLSGQGHNEQFF

j_gene: TRBJ1-2
d_gene: TRBD1
abundance: once
v_gene: TRBV28
CDR3nt: TGTGCCAGCATCCCGATGGGACAGGGGGCTGGCTACACCTTC
CDR3aa: CASIPMGQGAGYTF

j_gene: TRBJ2-2
d_gene: TRBD2
abundance: .
v_gene: TRBV7-3
CDR3nt: TGTGCCAGCAGCCTAGCGGGGGGGCAGGCCGGGGAGCTGTTTTTT
CDR3aa: CASSLAGGQAGELFF

j_gene: TRBJ1-2
d_gene: TRBD1
abundance: .
v_gene: TRBV2
CDR3nt: TGTGCCAGCAGTCAGTCCGGGACAGGGGGTTTCTATGGCTACACCTTC
CDR3aa: CASSQSGTGGFYGYTF

j_gene: TRBJ1-2
d_gene: .
abundance: .
v_gene: TRBV28
CDR3nt: TGTGCCAGCAGTTTATGGCGGGTGGGTCGTGGCTACACCTTC
CDR3aa: CASSLWRVGRGYTF

j_gene: TRBJ1-2
d_gene: .
abundance: .
v_gene: TRBV27
CDR3nt: TGTGCCAGCAGTTTATCTGGGACAAAGGGCTATGGCTACACCTTC
CDR3aa: CASSLSGTKGYGYTF

j_gene: TRBJ2-1
d_gene: .
abundance: .
v_gene: TRBV12-5
CDR3nt: TGTGCTAGTGGTTTGGGGACAGAGTACAATGAGCAGTTCTTC
CDR3aa: CASGLGTEYNEQFF

j_gene: TRBJ1-5
d_gene: .
abundance: .
v_gene: TRBV7-3
CDR3nt: TGTGCCAGCAGCGAAGACCCAGCGGGGCCCCAGCATTTT
CDR3aa: CASSEDPAGPQHF

j_gene: TRBJ1-6
d_gene: .
abundance: few
v_gene: TRBV9
CDR3nt: TGTGCCAGCAGCCCCTCGGCGGTGGAAGGTTCACCCCTCCACTTT
CDR3aa: CASSPSAVEGSPLHF

j_gene: TRBJ1-5
d_gene: .
abundance: .
v_gene: TRBV19
CDR3nt: TGTGCCAGTAGTATAGTGGGGGCGCGAAGCAATCAGCTCCAGCATTTT
CDR3aa: CASSIVGARSNQLQHF

j_gene: TRBJ1-6
d_gene: TRBD1
abundance: once
v_gene: TRBV7-2
CDR3nt: TGTGCCAGCAGCTCCATCGGACAGGGGGCCTCACCCCTCCACTTT
CDR3aa: CASSSIGQGASPLHF

j_gene: TRBJ1-1
d_gene: .
abundance: .
v_gene: TRBV6-5
CDR3nt: TGTGCCAGCAGTTACGGCAGGGTCGGGACTGAAGCTTTCTTT
CDR3aa: CASSYGRVGTEAFF

j_gene: TRBJ2-1
d_gene: TRBD2
abundance: .
v_gene: TRBV18
CDR3nt: TGTGCCAGCTCCGGAACTACTAGCGGGGGGGCGTATGAGCAGTTCTTC
CDR3aa: CASSGTTSGGAYEQFF

j_gene: TRBJ1-6
d_gene: TRBD1
abundance: .
v_gene: TRBV5-6
CDR3nt: TGTGCCAGCAGCTGGGCGACAGGGGGAGGTAATTCACCCCTCCACTTT
CDR3aa: CASSWATGGGNSPLHF

j_gene: TRBJ1-2
d_gene: TRBD1
abundance: .
v_gene: TRBV10-3
CDR3nt: TGTGCCATCAGTGACCACACGGACAGGGGGTATGGCTACACCTTC
CDR3aa: CAISDHTDRGYGYTF

j_gene: TRBJ2-5
d_gene: TRBD2
abundance: .
v_gene: TRBV3-1/TRBV3-2
CDR3nt: TGTGCCAGCAGCCAAGTTGGACTAGCTCATGAGACCCAGTACTTC
CDR3aa: CASSQVGLAHETQYF

j_gene: TRBJ1-2
d_gene: .
abundance: few
v_gene: TRBV11-2
CDR3nt: TGTGCCAGCAGCCTCGGGGGGTGGGGCACGGACGGCTACACCTTC
CDR3aa: CASSLGGWGTDGYTF

j_gene: TRBJ1-1
d_gene: .
abundance: .
v_gene: TRBV6-5
CDR3nt: TGTGCCAGCCTTCCGGGGGGGTTCGCTGAAGCTTTCTTT
CDR3aa: CASLPGGFAEAFF

j_gene: TRBJ1-3
d_gene: .
abundance: .
v_gene: TRBV6-5
CDR3nt: TGTGCCAGCAGTTACTATGGTTTCAGCTCTGGAAACACCATATATTTT
CDR3aa: CASSYYGFSSGNTIYF

j_gene: TRBJ1-6
d_gene: TRBD1
abundance: .
v_gene: TRBV9
CDR3nt: TGTGCCAGCAGCGTAGCGGGACAGGGATTGAATTCACCCCTCCACTTT
CDR3aa: CASSVAGQGLNSPLHF

j_gene: TRBJ2-1
d_gene: TRBD1
abundance: .
v_gene: TRBV7-3
CDR3nt: TGTGCCAGCAGCTCCCGAGGGGACAGGGGGTTCAGTGAGCAGTTCTTC
CDR3aa: CASSSRGDRGFSEQFF

j_gene: TRBJ2-3
d_gene: .
abundance: .
v_gene: TRBV20-1
CDR3nt: TGCAGTGCGATTAGCCGCGATACGCAGTATTTT
CDR3aa: CSAISRDTQYF

j_gene: TRBJ2-7
d_gene: .
abundance: .
v_gene: TRBV11-2
CDR3nt: TGTGCCAGCAGCCCTAGGGGTTACGAGCAGTACTTC
CDR3aa: CASSPRGYEQYF

j_gene: TRBJ2-7
d_gene: .
abundance: .
v_gene: TRBV7-9
CDR3nt: TGTGCCAGCAGCCCAGGGGGCCAGGGGGGGTTCTACGAGCAGTACTTC
CDR3aa: CASSPGGQGGFYEQYF

j_gene: TRBJ2-7
d_gene: TRBD2
abundance: .
v_gene: TRBV3-1/TRBV3-2
CDR3nt: TGTGCCAGCAGCTACTCTCGCGGGGGGGGCTACGAGCAGTACTTC
CDR3aa: CASSYSRGGGYEQYF

j_gene: TRBJ2-3
d_gene: TRBD1
abundance: .
v_gene: TRBV9
CDR3nt: TGTGCCAGCAGCCCAGAGGGGGCTAGCACAGATACGCAGTATTTT
CDR3aa: CASSPEGASTDTQYF

j_gene: TRBJ2-1
d_gene: TRBD1
abundance: .
v_gene: TRBV5-1
CDR3nt: TGCGCCAGCAGCCCCAGGACAGGAGAAGCCTACAATGAGCAGTTCTTC
CDR3aa: CASSPRTGEAYNEQFF

j_gene: TRBJ1-2
d_gene: .
abundance: .
v_gene: TRBV29-1
CDR3nt: TGCAGCGTTACAGGTTTTGGGTCCTATGGCTACACCTTC
CDR3aa: CSVTGFGSYGYTF

j_gene: TRBJ2-5
d_gene: TRBD1
abundance: .
v_gene: TRBV6-1
CDR3nt: TGTGCCAGCAGTGAGATTGGGGACAGACAAGAGACCCAGTACTTC
CDR3aa: CASSEIGDRQETQYF

j_gene: TRBJ1-1
d_gene: TRBD1
abundance: .
v_gene: TRBV3-1/TRBV3-2
CDR3nt: TGTGCCAGCAGCCCGGGACAGGGTAATCGTGAAGCTTTCTTT
CDR3aa: CASSPGQGNREAFF

j_gene: TRBJ2-7
d_gene: .
abundance: once
v_gene: TRBV5-1
CDR3nt: TGCGCCAGCAGCTTGGGGGGCGGTACCTCCTACGAGCAGTACTTC
CDR3aa: CASSLGGGTSYEQYF

j_gene: TRBJ2-1
d_gene: .
abundance: few
v_gene: TRBV10-2
CDR3nt: TGCGCCAGCAGTCTCCCGGCGGCGTACAATGAGCAGTTCTTC
CDR3aa: CASSLPAAYNEQFF

j_gene: TRBJ2-5
d_gene: .
abundance: .
v_gene: TRBV19
CDR3nt: TGTGCCAGTAGCCCAGGTGATTGGCAAGAGACCCAGTACTTC
CDR3aa: CASSPGDWQETQYF